This TCR beta chain was obtained from a study of graft-versus-host responses after intestinal transplantation. In the case of this clone: The target antigen is unknown.

Assay used: immunoSEQ multiplex PCR; TCRdb lists only in-frame clones, some missing. The sample holds about 86,000 clones, 91% seen once. V dropped 3 bases and J dropped 4 bases, with 13 bases sitting between them. Germline V CDR1 and CDR2: SGDLS, YYNGEE. The CDR3 loop spans 14 amino acids. The origin of this receptor is a human donor who received an intestinal transplant. The sample in question was unstimulated CD8+ T cells sorted from spleen or lymph node cells, obtained before intestinal transplant. The chain employs TRBV9 and TRBJ1-2; perhaps TRBD1 as D (5 bases). DNA for the CDR3: TGTGCCAGCAGCGACCCGACAGCCTCCTATGGCTACACCTTC. Amino acids: CASSDPTASYGYTF.